One and the same sample provided the 5 T cell receptor beta chains below, sequenced in a study of human versus mouse CDR3 diversity and MHC coevolution. Clones were read by immunoSEQ multiplex PCR, and TCRdb kept only the in-frame ones, dropping some. Here the sample spans 75,000 to 90,000 clones, approximately 92% being singletons. Sequencing input: naive CD4+ T cells from blood. Subset specified: CD45RO-negative CD62L-positive naive CD4 T cells. These receptors all stem from a person aged 30-69 years in good health.

The chain carries TRBV11-2 and TRBJ2-3; D remains ambiguous. The germline V gene encodes CDR1 SGHAT and CDR2 FQNNGV. The CDR3 totals 12 residues. Trimming took off 5 bases at V and 0 bases at J, with 3 bases between the two ends. Here the CDR3 reads CASSLSTDTQYF. The CDR3 DNA reads TGTGCCAGCAGCCTAAGCACAGATACGCAGTATTTT. The full variable domain, completed using reference TRBV11-2 and TRBJ2-3, is EAGVAQSPRYKIIEKRQSVAFWCNPISGHATLYWYQQILGQGPKLLIQFQNNGVVDDSQLPKDRFSAERLKGVDSTLKIQPAKLEDSAVYLCASSLSTDTQYFGPGTRLTVL.

The V call is TRBV25-1, the J call TRBJ2-2; a possible D gene is TRBD2 (5 bases). The CDR3 covers 16 residues. The ends were cut back, 5 bases at V and 3 bases at J, with 16 bases in the middle. Germline loops: CDR1 MGHDK, CDR2 SYGVNS. CDR3 loop: CASSPFEGADTGELFF. CDR3 sequence (DNA): TGTGCCAGCAGTCCCTTTGAGGGAGCGGACACCGGGGAGCTGTTTTTT.

J is TRBJ2-4 and V is TRBV18, with no clear D. Germline values: CDR1 KGHSH, CDR2 LQKENI. V was clipped by 3 bases and J by 5 bases, with 8 bases between them. This CDR3 spans 13 amino acids. CDR3 amino acids: CASSPPSQNIQYF. CDR3 bases: TGTGCCAGCTCACCTCCGTCCCAAAACATTCAGTACTTC.

This clone was seen a single time. This chain uses TRBV9 with TRBJ2-1; the match to TRBD1 covers 10 bases. The CDR3 extends over 16 amino acids. After removal of 4 bases from V and 4 bases from J, the junction contained 8 bases not matched to a gene. From germline, CDR1 is SGDLS and CDR2 YYNGEE. CDR3: CASSLPDRGQYNEQFF. Here the CDR3 DNA reads TGTGCCAGCAGCCTCCCCGACAGGGGGCAATACAATGAGCAGTTCTTC.

The DNA of the CDR3 is TGTGCCAGTACGGACAGCTTCTACGAGCAGTACTTC. Translated: CASTDSFYEQYF. The chain links TRBV6-5 to TRBJ2-5; tentatively, D is TRBD1 (6 bases). The J call is uncertain, as TRBJ2-7 better fits the DNA end. Germline lookup yields CDR1 MNHEY and CDR2 SVGAGI. CDR3 length equals 12 residues.